These T cell receptor beta chains were read from a single sample in a study of blood T cell repertoires in COVID-19. The table came from immunoSEQ multiplex PCR; TCRdb's copy has only in-frame clones and leaves some out. The profile shows about 250,000 clones, about 85% of them singletons. Sequencing was carried out using peripheral blood. The receptor set was obtained from a human donor with COVID-19, enrolled during active disease. The donor label of this sample is uncertain. Each CDR3 is given with its conserved first and last residue. A D gene is named only where the DNA matches it firmly. Where a row states a size, it is once, few, many or the class of an expanded clone; other rows omit it.

J	size	D	V	CDR3	DNA
TRBJ1-6	-	TRBD1	TRBV6-2/TRBV6-3	CASSYAGQGRRSYNSPLHF	TGTGCCAGCAGTTATGCGGGACAGGGAAGGCGGTCCTATAATTCACCCCTCCACTTT
TRBJ2-4	few	TRBD2	TRBV7-2	CASSLGSGRDIQYF	TGTGCCAGCAGCTTGGGTAGCGGGAGGGACATTCAGTACTTC
TRBJ1-5	few	-	TRBV2	CASSDVQGRQPQHF	TGTGCCAGCAGTGATGTACAGGGCCGACAGCCCCAGCATTTT
TRBJ1-5	few	-	TRBV24-1	CATSDLHGGPQHF	TGTGCCACCAGTGATTTACACGGCGGGCCCCAGCATTTT
TRBJ2-3	-	TRBD1	TRBV5-5	CASSPGQEWRMDTQYF	TGTGCCAGCAGCCCCGGACAGGAGTGGAGGATGGATACGCAGTATTTT
TRBJ1-2	-	-	TRBV7-8	CASSIEPSVAGLYPRGYTF	TGTGCCAGCAGCATTGAGCCCTCCGTGGCAGGGTTATACCCAAGGGGCTACACCTTC
TRBJ1-2	-	-	TRBV9	CASSPTDRTWGYTF	TGTGCCAGCAGCCCGACCGACAGGACTTGGGGCTACACCTTC
TRBJ2-7	few	-	TRBV9	CASSPQGKRGEQYF	TGTGCCAGCAGCCCCCAGGGAAAAAGGGGCGAGCAGTACTTC
TRBJ1-2	-	-	TRBV28	CASSLWAGADYGYTF	TGTGCCAGCAGTTTATGGGCAGGGGCCGATTATGGCTACACCTTC
TRBJ1-1	-	TRBD1	TRBV28	CATWTGDVSEAFF	TGTGCCACCTGGACAGGGGATGTGTCTGAAGCTTTCTTT
TRBJ1-5	-	TRBD1	TRBV27	CASSVGTGFPQPQHF	TGTGCCAGCAGTGTCGGGACAGGCTTCCCTCAGCCCCAGCATTTT
TRBJ1-2	-	-	TRBV7-2	CASTLIGANYGYTF	TGTGCCAGCACCTTAATCGGAGCTAACTATGGCTACACCTTC
TRBJ2-7	-	TRBD1	TRBV9	CASSLGQGRAYEQYF	TGTGCCAGCAGCCTTGGACAGGGGAGGGCCTACGAGCAGTACTTC
TRBJ1-6	-	-	TRBV7-8	CASSLVGAYSPLHF	TGTGCCAGCAGCTTAGTAGGGGCATATTCACCCCTCCACTTT
TRBJ2-6	once	-	TRBV19	CASSITGGLTANVLTF	TGTGCCAGTAGTATAACGGGGGGCCTAACGGCCAACGTCCTGACTTTC
TRBJ2-2	-	TRBD2	TRBV3-1/TRBV3-2	CASSRTGTRGLSGTGELFF	TGTGCCAGCAGCCGCACCGGGACTAGAGGTTTGTCGGGCACCGGGGAGCTGTTTTTT
TRBJ1-1	-	TRBD1	TRBV28	CASSFRGQLQNTEAFF	TGTGCCAGCAGTTTTAGGGGACAGCTACAGAACACTGAAGCTTTCTTT
TRBJ2-1	-	-	TRBV19	CASSGGPYNEQFF	TGTGCCAGTAGTGGGGGCCCCTACAATGAGCAGTTCTTC
TRBJ1-2	-	-	TRBV7-3	CASSHNGGTTYGYTF	TGTGCCAGCAGCCACAACGGGGGGACCACATATGGCTACACCTTC
TRBJ1-4	-	TRBD1	TRBV5-1	CASSPGQANEKLFF	TGCGCCAGCAGCCCCGGACAGGCAAATGAAAAACTGTTTTTT
TRBJ1-1	-	-	TRBV28	CASGRTGSTTEAFF	TGTGCCAGTGGGAGAACAGGGTCGACCACTGAAGCTTTCTTT
TRBJ2-2	-	TRBD2	TRBV10-3	CATRTSGSSGTHGELFF	TGTGCCACCCGGACTAGCGGGAGTAGCGGGACTCACGGGGAGCTGTTTTTT
TRBJ1-3	-	-	TRBV14	CASRLQGSGNTIYF	TGTGCCAGCAGGTTACAGGGTTCTGGAAACACCATATATTTT
TRBJ2-2	-	TRBD2	TRBV11-2	CASSPWISGRPGELFF	TGTGCCAGCAGCCCTTGGATTAGCGGGAGACCCGGGGAGCTGTTTTTT
TRBJ2-7	-	TRBD1	TRBV11-2	CASSLNRDRTYEQYF	TGTGCCAGCAGCTTAAACCGGGACAGAACCTACGAGCAGTACTTC
TRBJ1-1	few	-	TRBV6-4	CASSPIRGSEAFF	TGTGCCAGCAGCCCGATACGAGGGTCTGAAGCTTTCTTT
TRBJ2-2	-	-	TRBV6-4	CASRPEFGELFF	TGTGCCAGCAGACCCGAGTTCGGGGAGCTGTTTTTT
TRBJ2-5	once	TRBD2	TRBV13	CASSIGLAGRETQYF	TGTGCCAGCAGCATAGGACTAGCGGGGAGAGAGACCCAGTACTTC
TRBJ1-1	-	-	TRBV5-1	CASPNTEAFF	TGCGCCAGCCCTAACACTGAAGCTTTCTTT
TRBJ1-1	-	-	TRBV4-3	CASSQDWGEAFF	TGCGCCAGCAGCCAAGATTGGGGCGAAGCTTTCTTT
TRBJ1-5	-	-	TRBV6-1	CASSERFGGDGNQPQHF	TGTGCCAGCAGTGAACGGTTCGGGGGAGATGGCAATCAGCCCCAGCATTTT